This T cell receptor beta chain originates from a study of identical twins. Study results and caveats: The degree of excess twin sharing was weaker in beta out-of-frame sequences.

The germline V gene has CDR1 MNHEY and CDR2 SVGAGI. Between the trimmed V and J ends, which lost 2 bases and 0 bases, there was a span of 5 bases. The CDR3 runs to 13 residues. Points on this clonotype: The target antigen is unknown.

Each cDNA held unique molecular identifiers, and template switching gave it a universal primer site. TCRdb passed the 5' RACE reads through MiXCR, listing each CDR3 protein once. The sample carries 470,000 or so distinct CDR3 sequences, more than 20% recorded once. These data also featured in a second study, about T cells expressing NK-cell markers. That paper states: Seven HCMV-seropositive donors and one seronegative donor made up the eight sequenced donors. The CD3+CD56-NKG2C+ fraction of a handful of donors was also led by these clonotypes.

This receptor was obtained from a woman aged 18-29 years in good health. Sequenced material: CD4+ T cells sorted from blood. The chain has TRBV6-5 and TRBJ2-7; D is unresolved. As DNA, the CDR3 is TGTGCCAGCAGTTACCTCGGCTCCTACGAGCAGTACTTC. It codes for CASSYLGSYEQYF.